The entry that follows covers one TCR beta chain sequence. A single base separates this from a much larger clone, so it may be a read error. The sample is drawn from a study of shared clonotypes between healthy human individuals. Study-wide background: Aged between 18 and 49, the donors were two women and three men.

Germline loops: CDR1 KGHSY, CDR2 FQNENV. CDR3 length: 11 residues. The V end lost 4 bases, the J end lost 2 bases, and 2 bases lay between the germline ends. Each PCR replicate from the sorted subsets contained about 210 ng DNA, which is some 31,000 T cell genomes. In the authors' workflow: ImmunoSEQ only sent back junction sequences with no quality scores, so filtering was done differently. Sequencing used immunoSEQ multiplex PCR; TCRdb keeps in-frame clones, though not all of them. That table supplies the V and J calls and clone size; D and trimming were determined from the DNA. The sample shows approximately 980,000 clones, around 80% of them seen only once.

This sequence was found in a young man in good health. The chain recombines TRBV16 with TRBJ1-1; unclear D gene. Sequencing input: memory CD4+ T cells sorted from blood. Sample subset: CD45RA-negative fraction. This CDR3 is CASSLNTEAFF. CDR3 DNA sequence: TGTGCCAGCAGCCTAAACACTGAAGCTTTCTTT.